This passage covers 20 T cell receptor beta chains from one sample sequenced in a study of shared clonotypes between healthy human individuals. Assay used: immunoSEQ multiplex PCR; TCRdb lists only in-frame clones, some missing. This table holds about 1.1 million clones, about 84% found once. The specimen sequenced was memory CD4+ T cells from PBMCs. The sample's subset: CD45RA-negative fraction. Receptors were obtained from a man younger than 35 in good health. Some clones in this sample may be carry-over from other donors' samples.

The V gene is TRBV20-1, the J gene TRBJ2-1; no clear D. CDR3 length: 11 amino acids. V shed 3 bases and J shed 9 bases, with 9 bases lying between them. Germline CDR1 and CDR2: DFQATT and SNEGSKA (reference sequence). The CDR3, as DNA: TGCAGTGCTAGTCCTGACGGTGAGCAGTTCTTC. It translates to CSASPDGEQFF.

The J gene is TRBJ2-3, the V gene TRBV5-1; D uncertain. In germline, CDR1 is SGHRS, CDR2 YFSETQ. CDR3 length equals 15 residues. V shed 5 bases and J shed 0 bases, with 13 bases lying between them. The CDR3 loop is CASSLPKASTDTQYF. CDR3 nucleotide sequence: TGCGCCAGCAGTCTCCCGAAAGCTAGCACAGATACGCAGTATTTT.

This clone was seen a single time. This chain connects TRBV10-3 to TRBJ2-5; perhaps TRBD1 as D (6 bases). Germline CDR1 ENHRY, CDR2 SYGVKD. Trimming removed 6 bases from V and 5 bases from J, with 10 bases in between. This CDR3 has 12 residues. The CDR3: CAISYTGETQYF. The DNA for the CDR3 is TGTGCCATCAGCTACACAGGGGAGACCCAGTACTTC.

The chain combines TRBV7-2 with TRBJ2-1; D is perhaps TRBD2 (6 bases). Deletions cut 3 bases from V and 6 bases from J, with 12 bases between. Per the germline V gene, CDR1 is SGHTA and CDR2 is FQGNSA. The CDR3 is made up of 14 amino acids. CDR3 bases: TGTGCCAGCAGCTTCCCGAGACTAGTCAATGAGCAGTTCTTC. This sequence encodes CASSFPRLVNEQFF.

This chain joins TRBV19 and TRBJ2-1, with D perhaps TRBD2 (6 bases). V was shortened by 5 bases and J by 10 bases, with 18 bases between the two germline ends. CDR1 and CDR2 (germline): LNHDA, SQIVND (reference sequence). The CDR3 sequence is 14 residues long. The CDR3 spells CASSPPGLPGEQFF. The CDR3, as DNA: TGTGCCAGTAGTCCCCCGGGACTCCCTGGAGAGCAGTTCTTC.

The DNA for the CDR3 is TGTGCCAGCAGCACGGGGACGGGGCGAAGGGCTGAAGCTTTCTTT. Translating it yields CASSTGTGRRAEAFF. The chain employs TRBV5-8 and TRBJ1-1, with D possibly matching TRBD1 (5 bases). Germline CDR1 reads SGHTS; CDR2 reads YDEGEE. The CDR3 is made up of 15 amino acids. V lost 4 bases, J lost 6 bases, and 19 bases lay in between. Filled out from reference TRBV5-8 and TRBJ1-1, the complete variable domain reads EAGVTQSPTHLIKTRGQQATLRCSPISGHTSVYWYQQALGLGLQFLLWYDEGEERNRGNFPPRFSGRQFPNYSSELNVNALELEDSALYLCASSTGTGRRAEAFFGQGTRLTVV.

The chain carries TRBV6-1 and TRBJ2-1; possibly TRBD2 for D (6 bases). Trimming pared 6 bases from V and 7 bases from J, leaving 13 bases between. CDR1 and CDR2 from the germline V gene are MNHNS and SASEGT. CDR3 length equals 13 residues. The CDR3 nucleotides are TGTGCCAGCAGGAAGGAGGGGAGGAATGAGCAGTTCTTC. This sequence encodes CASRKEGRNEQFF.

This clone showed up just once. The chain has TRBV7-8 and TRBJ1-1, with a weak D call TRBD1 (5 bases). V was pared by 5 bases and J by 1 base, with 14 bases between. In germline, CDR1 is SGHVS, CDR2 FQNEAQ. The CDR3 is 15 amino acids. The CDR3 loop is CASSHPGTGNTEAFF. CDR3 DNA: TGTGCCAGCAGCCACCCCGGTACAGGGAACACTGAAGCTTTCTTT.

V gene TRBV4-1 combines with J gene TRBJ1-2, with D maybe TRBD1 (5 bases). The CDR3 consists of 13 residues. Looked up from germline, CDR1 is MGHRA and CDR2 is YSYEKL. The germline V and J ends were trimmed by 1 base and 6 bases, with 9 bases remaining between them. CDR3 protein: CASSQAGDHGYTF. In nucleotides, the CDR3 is TGCGCCAGCAGCCAAGCCGGGGACCATGGCTACACCTTC.

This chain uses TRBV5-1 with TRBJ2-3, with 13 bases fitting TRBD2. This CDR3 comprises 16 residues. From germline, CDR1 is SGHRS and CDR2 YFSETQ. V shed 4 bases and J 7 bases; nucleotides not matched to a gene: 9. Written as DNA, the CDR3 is TGCGCCAGCAGCGTAACTAGCGGGAGGGCCCGAAATACGCAGTATTTT. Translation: CASSVTSGRARNTQYF.

CDR3 in amino acids: CASSESWSKETQYF. In DNA, the CDR3 is TGCGCCAGCAGTGAGTCTTGGTCTAAGGAGACCCAGTACTTC. The V gene is TRBV10-2, the J gene TRBJ2-5, with D hard to call. The V gene's germline CDR1 is WSHSY and CDR2 SAAADI. Trimming stripped 0 bases from V and 5 bases from J, with 10 bases between. The CDR3 length is 14 residues.

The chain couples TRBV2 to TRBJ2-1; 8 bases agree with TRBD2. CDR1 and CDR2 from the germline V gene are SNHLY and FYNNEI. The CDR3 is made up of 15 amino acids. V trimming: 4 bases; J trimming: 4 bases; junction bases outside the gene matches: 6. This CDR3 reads CASSGGSGMYNEQFF. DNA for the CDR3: TGTGCCAGCAGTGGGGGTAGCGGGATGTACAATGAGCAGTTCTTC.

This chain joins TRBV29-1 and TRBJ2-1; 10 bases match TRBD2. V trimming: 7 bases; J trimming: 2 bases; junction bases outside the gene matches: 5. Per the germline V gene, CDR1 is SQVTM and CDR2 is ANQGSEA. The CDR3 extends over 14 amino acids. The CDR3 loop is CSGVGLAAYNEQFF. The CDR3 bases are TGCAGCGGCGTAGGACTAGCGGCCTACAATGAGCAGTTCTTC.

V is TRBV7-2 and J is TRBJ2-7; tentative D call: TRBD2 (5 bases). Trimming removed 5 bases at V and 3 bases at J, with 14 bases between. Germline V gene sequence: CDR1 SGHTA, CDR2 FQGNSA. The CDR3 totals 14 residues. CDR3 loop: CASSPLGGYYEQYF. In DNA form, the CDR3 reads TGTGCCAGCAGCCCTCTCGGAGGTTACTACGAGCAGTACTTC.

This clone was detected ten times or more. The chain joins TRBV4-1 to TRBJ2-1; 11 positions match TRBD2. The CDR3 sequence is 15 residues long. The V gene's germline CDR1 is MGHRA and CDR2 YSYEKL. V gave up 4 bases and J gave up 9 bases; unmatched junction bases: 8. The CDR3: CASSPFSGRASEQFF. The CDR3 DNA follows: TGCGCCAGCAGCCCCTTTAGCGGGAGGGCCAGTGAGCAGTTCTTC.

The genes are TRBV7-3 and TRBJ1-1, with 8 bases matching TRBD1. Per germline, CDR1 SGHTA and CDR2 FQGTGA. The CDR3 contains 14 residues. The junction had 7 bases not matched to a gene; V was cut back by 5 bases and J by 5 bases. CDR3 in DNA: TGTGCCAGCAGCCCGACAGGGGTTAGGACTGAAGCTTTCTTT. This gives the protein CASSPTGVRTEAFF.

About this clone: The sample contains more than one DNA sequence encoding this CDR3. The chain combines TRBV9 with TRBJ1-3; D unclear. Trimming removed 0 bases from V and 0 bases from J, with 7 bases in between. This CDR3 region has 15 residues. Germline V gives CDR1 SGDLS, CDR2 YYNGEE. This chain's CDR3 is CASSVVGGSGNTIYF. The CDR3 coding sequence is TGTGCCAGCAGCGTAGTCGGCGGCTCTGGAAACACCATATATTTT.

The CDR3 nucleotides read TGCGCCAGCAGCTTCGCGGGACAGCTTTTCTACGAGCAGTACTTC. It is translated as CASSFAGQLFYEQYF. This sequence joins TRBV5-1 and TRBJ2-7; D may be TRBD1 (7 bases). CDR3 size: 15 residues. CDR1 and CDR2 from the germline V gene are SGHRS and YFSETQ. V lost 2 bases and J 3 bases, leaving 15 bases between the germline ends. The variable domain in full, with the rest retrieved from reference TRBV5-1 and TRBJ2-7, is KAGVTQTPRYLIKTRGQQVTLSCSPISGHRSVSWYQQTPGQGLQFLFEYFSETQRNKGNFPGRFSGRQFSNSRSEMNVSTLELGDSALYLCASSFAGQLFYEQYFGPGTRLTVT.

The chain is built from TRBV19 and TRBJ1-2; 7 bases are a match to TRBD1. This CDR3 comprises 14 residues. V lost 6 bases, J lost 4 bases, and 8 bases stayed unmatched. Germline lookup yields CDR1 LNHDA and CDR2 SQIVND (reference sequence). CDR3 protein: CASRKDRESYGYTF. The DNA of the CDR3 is TGTGCCAGTAGAAAAGACAGGGAAAGCTATGGCTACACCTTC.

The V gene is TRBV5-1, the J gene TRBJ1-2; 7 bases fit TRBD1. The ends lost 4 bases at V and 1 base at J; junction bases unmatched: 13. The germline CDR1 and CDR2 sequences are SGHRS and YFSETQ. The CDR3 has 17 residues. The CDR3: CASSDGTEGGFNYGYTF. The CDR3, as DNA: TGCGCCAGCAGCGACGGGACAGAGGGGGGATTTAACTATGGCTACACCTTC.